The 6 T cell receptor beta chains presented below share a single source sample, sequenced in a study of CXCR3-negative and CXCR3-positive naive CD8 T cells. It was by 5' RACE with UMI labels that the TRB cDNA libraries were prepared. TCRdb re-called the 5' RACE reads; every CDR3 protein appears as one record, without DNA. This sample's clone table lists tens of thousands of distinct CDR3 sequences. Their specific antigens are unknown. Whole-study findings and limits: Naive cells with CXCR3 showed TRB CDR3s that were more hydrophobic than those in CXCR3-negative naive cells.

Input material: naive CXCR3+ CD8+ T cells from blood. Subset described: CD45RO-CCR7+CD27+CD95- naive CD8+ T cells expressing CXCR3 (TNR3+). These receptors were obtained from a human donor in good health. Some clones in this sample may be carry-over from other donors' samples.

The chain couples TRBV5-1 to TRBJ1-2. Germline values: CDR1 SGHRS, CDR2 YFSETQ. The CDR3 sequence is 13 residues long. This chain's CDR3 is CASSLRSSEGYTF.

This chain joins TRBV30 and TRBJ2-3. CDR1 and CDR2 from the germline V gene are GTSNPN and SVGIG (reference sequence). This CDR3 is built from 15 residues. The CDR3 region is CAWSGADSRTDTQYF.

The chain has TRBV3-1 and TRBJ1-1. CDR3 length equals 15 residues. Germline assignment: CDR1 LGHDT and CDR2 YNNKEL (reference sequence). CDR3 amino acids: CASSPQMGENTEAFF.

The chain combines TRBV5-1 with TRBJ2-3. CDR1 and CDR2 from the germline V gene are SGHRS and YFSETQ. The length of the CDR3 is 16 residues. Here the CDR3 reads CASSHALAASTDTQYF.

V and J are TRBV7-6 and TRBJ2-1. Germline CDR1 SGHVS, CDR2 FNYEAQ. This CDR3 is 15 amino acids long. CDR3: CASSLGESSYNEQFF.

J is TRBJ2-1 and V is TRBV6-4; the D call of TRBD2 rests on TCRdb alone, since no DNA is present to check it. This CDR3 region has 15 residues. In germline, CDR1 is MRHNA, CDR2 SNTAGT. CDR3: CASSELAGGLDEQFF.